A single sample is the source of the 18 T cell receptor beta chains below, sequenced in a study of T cell clones after liver transplantation (dated by TCRdb to between 2018 and 2021). The library was obtained by the immunoSEQ multiplex PCR assay. The table comes from immuneACCESS by way of TCRdb, which keeps in-frame sequences with V and J called. Part of the clones is missing from these tables; in studies checked, under half for an unresolved V gene and the rest for unknown reasons. The sample has around 78,000 clones on record, over 65% of them singletons. 2.8% of the sample is in the top ten clones. Sample: CD4+ T cells from blood, taken at the 22-month timepoint. Receptor source: a human patient who received a liver transplant. Some T cells seen after a transplant may have their origin in the graft donor.

The rearrangement joins TRBV6-1 to TRBJ1-4; D may be TRBD1 (6 bases). The CDR3 loop spans 16 amino acids. V shed 3 bases and J shed 8 bases, with 19 bases lying between them. Germline V gene sequence: CDR1 MNHNS, CDR2 SASEGT. The CDR3 is CASSDKQGGGREKLFF. In DNA, the CDR3 is TGTGCCAGCAGTGACAAACAGGGAGGGGGAAGGGAAAAACTGTTTTTT.

This clone was observed a few times. The rearrangement joins TRBV6-1 to TRBJ1-3, with TRBD1 identical over 7 bases. The CDR3 is 14 amino acids. Germline assignment: CDR1 MNHNS and CDR2 SASEGT. Germline trimming cut 9 bases from V and 3 bases from J; bases unmatched to any gene: 8. The CDR3 is CASFTGVFGNTIYF. In nucleotides, the CDR3 is TGTGCCAGTTTCACAGGGGTATTTGGAAACACCATATATTTT.

V is TRBV4-1 and J is TRBJ2-1; D possibly corresponds to TRBD2 (6 bases). The germline gives CDR1 MGHRA, CDR2 YSYEKL. V lost 4 bases to trimming and J lost 0 bases, with 16 bases between them. The CDR3 has 17 residues. The CDR3: CASSPPWMTSSYNEQFF. DNA of the CDR3: TGCGCCAGCAGCCCCCCATGGATGACTAGCTCCTACAATGAGCAGTTCTTC.

The CDR3: CASSLDRQNIQYF. Written as DNA, the CDR3 is TGTGCCAGCAGCCTGGACCGTCAAAACATTCAGTACTTC. This chain uses TRBV11-2 with TRBJ2-4; D is ambiguous. CDR1 is SGHAT and CDR2 is FQNNGV in the germline V gene. The CDR3 covers 13 residues. Deletions cut 5 bases from V and 5 bases from J, with 10 bases between. Supplemented by reference TRBV11-2 and TRBJ2-4, the full variable domain reads EAGVAQSPRYKIIEKRQSVAFWCNPISGHATLYWYQQILGQGPKLLIQFQNNGVVDDSQLPKDRFSAERLKGVDSTLKIQPAKLEDSAVYLCASSLDRQNIQYFGAGTRLSVL.

This clone was found once. This rearrangement joins TRBV2 to TRBJ2-1; unclear D gene. Germline CDR1 and CDR2: SNHLY and FYNNEI. The CDR3 runs 10 residues. The V end lost 2 bases, the J end lost 14 bases, and 7 bases lay between the germline ends. This CDR3 is CASSERFEFF. Written as DNA, the CDR3 is TGTGCCAGCAGTGAACGCTTCGAGTTCTTC. Filled out from reference TRBV2 and TRBJ2-1, the complete variable domain reads EPEVTQTPSHQVTQMGQEVILRCVPISNHLYFYWYRQILGQKVEFLVSFYNNEISEKSEIFDDQFSVERPDGSNFTLKIRSTKLEDSAMYFCASSERFEFFGPGTRLTVL.

The chain employs TRBV6-5 and TRBJ2-5; D possibly uses TRBD1 or TRBD2 (5 bases each). The CDR3 has 15 residues. Germline-derived CDR1 and CDR2 are MNHEY and SVGAGI. The V end lost 6 bases, the J end lost 4 bases, and 18 bases lay between the germline ends. In DNA form, the CDR3 reads TGTGCCAGCAGCCCTCCGGGACGGACGGGAGAGACCCAGTACTTC. It is translated as CASSPPGRTGETQYF.

This clone has only a few counts. The chain recombines TRBV28 with TRBJ1-5; 8 nucleotides agree with TRBD1. In germline, CDR1 is MDHEN, CDR2 SYDVKM. Losses at the gene ends were 6 bases for V and 0 bases for J; bases not matched to a gene: 13. This CDR3 comprises 18 residues. DNA of the CDR3: TGTGCCAGCAGAAGCTATGGGGCAGGGGGCTATAGCAATCAGCCCCAGCATTTT. It encodes CASRSYGAGGYSNQPQHF.

The J gene is TRBJ1-5, the V gene TRBV19; D is unresolved. The CDR3 contains 13 residues. V dropped 3 bases and J dropped 4 bases, with 7 bases sitting between them. CDR1 is LNHDA, CDR2 SQIVND, per germline (reference sequence). The CDR3 DNA reads as TGTGCCAGTAGTATTGGGCAGAATCAGCCCCAGCATTTT. It specifies CASSIGQNQPQHF.

This clone was detected once. The chain couples TRBV5-4 to TRBJ1-2, with D unresolved. The CDR3 is made up of 13 amino acids. The ends were cut back, 0 bases at V and 8 bases at J, with 11 bases in the middle. Germline CDR1 SGHNT, CDR2 YYREEE (reference sequence). CDR3 region: CASSLEKTGGYTF. The DNA for the CDR3 is TGTGCCAGCAGCTTGGAGAAGACTGGGGGCTACACCTTC.

This clone has only a few counts. The V call is TRBV5-1, the J call TRBJ2-7; D is ambiguous. V was shortened by 2 bases and J by 7 bases, with 13 bases between the two germline ends. The CDR3 sequence is 13 residues long. The germline V gene encodes CDR1 SGHRS and CDR2 YFSETQ. The DNA of the CDR3 is TGCGCCAGCAGCTTCGCTTTGGATGGAGAGCAGTACTTC. Protein sequence: CASSFALDGEQYF.

This clone was picked up one time. The V gene is TRBV4-2, the J gene TRBJ2-1; D gene uncertain. Trimming stripped 6 bases from V and 4 bases from J, with 7 bases between. The CDR3 length is 12 residues. Germline assignment: CDR1 LGHNA and CDR2 YNFKEQ. The CDR3 coding sequence is TGTGCCAGCAGGGACGGATACAATGAGCAGTTCTTC. This encodes CASRDGYNEQFF.

This clone has only a few counts. The chain couples TRBV5-1 to TRBJ2-7; tentatively, D is TRBD1 (6 bases). Germline V lookup: CDR1 SGHRS, CDR2 YFSETQ. The V gene lost 1 base and the J gene lost 5 bases, with 13 bases spanning the gap. This CDR3 region has 14 residues. CDR3 loop: CASSLTPRQDEQYF. In DNA form, the CDR3 reads TGCGCCAGCAGCTTGACCCCTCGACAGGACGAGCAGTACTTC.

The V gene is TRBV2, the J gene TRBJ2-2; 7 bases are a match to TRBD2. The germline gives CDR1 SNHLY, CDR2 FYNNEI. The CDR3 totals 14 residues. The trim removed 9 bases at V and 7 bases at J, leaving 11 bases unmatched. This chain's CDR3 is CASGGGPAGGELFF. The CDR3 bases are TGTGCCAGTGGGGGAGGGCCCGCCGGCGGGGAGCTGTTTTTT.

J is TRBJ2-5 and V is TRBV7-2; 13 bases agree with TRBD2. This CDR3 contains 17 residues. V shed 1 base and J 5 bases; nucleotides not matched to a gene: 7. CDR1 and CDR2 from the germline V gene are SGHTA and FQGNSA. The CDR3 reads CASSLVTSGGARETQYF. In DNA, the CDR3 is TGTGCCAGCAGCTTAGTTACTAGCGGGGGGGCCAGGGAGACCCAGTACTTC.

The rearrangement links TRBV29-1 to TRBJ2-7; D remains ambiguous. The germline gives CDR1 SQVTM, CDR2 ANQGSEA. This CDR3 has 11 residues. Trimming pared 2 bases from V and 5 bases from J, leaving 7 bases between. The CDR3 here is CSVELRDEQYF. The CDR3, as DNA: TGCAGCGTTGAATTAAGGGACGAGCAGTACTTC.

This chain joins TRBV5-8 and TRBJ2-1; no firm D call. CDR3 length equals 16 residues. CDR1 is SGHTS, CDR2 YDEGEE, per germline. The V and J ends lost 3 bases and 0 bases respectively, with 13 bases between them. CDR3 residues: CASSSYYSNSYNEQFF. CDR3 DNA sequence: TGTGCCAGCAGCTCATACTACAGCAACTCCTACAATGAGCAGTTCTTC.

This rearrangement joins TRBV6-5 to TRBJ1-5; 9 bases align to TRBD1. The V segment lost 5 bases and the J segment 4 bases; nucleotides outside the gene matches: 6. Germline loops: CDR1 MNHEY, CDR2 SVGAGI. There are 15 residues in the CDR3. The CDR3 DNA reads TGTGCCAGCAGTCCAACAGGGGGCTCTAATCAGCCCCAGCATTTT. Residues: CASSPTGGSNQPQHF.

The J gene is TRBJ1-3, the V gene TRBV5-6; D gene unclear. Germline loops: CDR1 SGHDT, CDR2 YYEEEE. Trimming left V 4 bases short and J 0 bases short, with 5 bases between. The CDR3 is 13 residues long. The CDR3 spells CASSGSSGNTIYF. In DNA form, the CDR3 reads TGTGCCAGCAGCGGGAGCTCTGGAAACACCATATATTTT.